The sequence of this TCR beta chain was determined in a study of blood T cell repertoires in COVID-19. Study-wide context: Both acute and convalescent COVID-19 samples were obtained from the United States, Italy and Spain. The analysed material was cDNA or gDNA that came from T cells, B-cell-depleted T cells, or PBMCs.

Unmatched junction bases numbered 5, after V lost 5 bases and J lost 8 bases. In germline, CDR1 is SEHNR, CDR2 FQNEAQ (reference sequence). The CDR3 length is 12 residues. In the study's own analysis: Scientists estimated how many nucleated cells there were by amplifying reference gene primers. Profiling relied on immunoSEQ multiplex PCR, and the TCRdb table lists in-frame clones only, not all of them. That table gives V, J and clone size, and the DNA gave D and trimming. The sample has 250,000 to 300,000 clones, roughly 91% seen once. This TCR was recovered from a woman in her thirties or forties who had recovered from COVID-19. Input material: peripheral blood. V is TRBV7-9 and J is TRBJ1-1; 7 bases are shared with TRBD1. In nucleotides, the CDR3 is TGTGCCAGCAGCACCAGGACAGGCGAAGCTTTCTTT. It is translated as CASSTRTGEAFF.